This TCR beta chain was identified in a study of blood T cell repertoires in COVID-19. Study summary: COVID-19 samples, acute and convalescent, were from the United States, Italy and Spain. T cells, B-cell-depleted T cells, or PBMCs provided the cDNA or gDNA that served as material.

The protocol was immunoSEQ multiplex PCR, while the TCRdb copy is restricted to in-frame clones and leaves out a portion. The table records about 220,000 clones, 80% to 90% of them present only once. This receptor was taken from a man in his fifties with active or convalescent COVID-19. Sequenced input: peripheral blood.

CDR3 sequence reads: CASGGQGKEKLFF. The CDR3, as DNA: TGTGCCAGCGGGGGACAGGGTAAAGAAAAACTGTTTTTT. J is TRBJ1-4 and V is TRBV2; 9 bases fit TRBD1. The CDR3 spans 13 residues. J was trimmed by 8 bases and V by 8 bases; bases with no gene match: 6. Germline V gene sequence: CDR1 SNHLY, CDR2 FYNNEI.